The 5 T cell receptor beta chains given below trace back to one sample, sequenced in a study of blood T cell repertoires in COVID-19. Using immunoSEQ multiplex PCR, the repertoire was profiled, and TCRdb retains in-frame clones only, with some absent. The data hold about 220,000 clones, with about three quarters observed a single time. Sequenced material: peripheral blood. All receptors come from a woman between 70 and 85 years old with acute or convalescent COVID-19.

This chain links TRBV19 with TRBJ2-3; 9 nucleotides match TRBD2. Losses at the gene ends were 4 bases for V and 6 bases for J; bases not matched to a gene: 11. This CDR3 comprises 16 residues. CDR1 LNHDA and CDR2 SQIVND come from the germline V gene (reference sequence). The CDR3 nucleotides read TGTGCCAGTAGTAGGGGACTAGCCTCCCCAGGGGATACGCAGTATTTT. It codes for CASSRGLASPGDTQYF.

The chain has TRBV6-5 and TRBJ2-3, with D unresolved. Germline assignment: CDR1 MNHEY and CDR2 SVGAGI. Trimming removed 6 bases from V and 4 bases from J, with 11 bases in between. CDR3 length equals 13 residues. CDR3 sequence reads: CASRRIAADTQYF. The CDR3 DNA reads TGTGCCAGCAGACGCATAGCAGCAGATACGCAGTATTTT.

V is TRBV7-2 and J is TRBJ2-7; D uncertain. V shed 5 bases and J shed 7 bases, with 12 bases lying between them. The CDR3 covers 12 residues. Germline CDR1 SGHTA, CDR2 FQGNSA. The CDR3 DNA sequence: TGTGCCAGCAGCCACGGAGTCGGGGAGCAGTACTTC. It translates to CASSHGVGEQYF.

The CDR3 region has the DNA TGCGCCAGCAGCTCCGACAGTTGGGAACCCACAACCTCCTATAATTCACCCCTCCACTTT. The encoded protein is CASSSDSWEPTTSYNSPLHF. The chain recombines TRBV5-1 with TRBJ1-6; the D gene is possibly TRBD1 (5 bases). The CDR3 loop spans 20 amino acids. Germline V gives CDR1 SGHRS, CDR2 YFSETQ. V was shortened by 3 bases and J by 0 bases, with 22 bases between the two germline ends.

The CDR3 DNA reads TGCGCCAGCAGCCAAGACTTACGACTAGCGGGGGGGGATACGCAGTATTTT. Translated: CASSQDLRLAGGDTQYF. V usage is TRBV4-1 and J usage is TRBJ2-3; 14 positions match TRBD2. Germline CDR1 MGHRA, CDR2 YSYEKL. The CDR3 is 17 residues long. The trim removed 0 bases at V and 6 bases at J, leaving 5 bases unmatched.